These T cell receptor beta chains were read from a single sample in a study of vaccination effects on CD4 cells after COVID-19. For these receptors, no antigen is known. Data came from immunoSEQ multiplex PCR; TCRdb stores just in-frame clones and leaves some out. This repertoire shows 65,000 to 70,000 clones, around three quarters found once; its top ten account for 0.9% to 1%. The source material was CD4+ T cells from PBMCs cultured with HCoV-OC43 spike peptides, sampled after COVID-19 vaccination. These receptors originate from a human donor who received a COVID-19 vaccine. Both conserved end residues are part of each CDR3. The D gene is left open where the match is weak. The listing skips clone size in some rows; elsewhere it reads once, few, many or a size class.

>TRBV5-5|TRBD2|once|TRBJ2-5
CASSTAPSGKETQYF
TGTGCCAGCAGCACCGCCCCTAGCGGTAAAGAGACCCAGTACTTC
>TRBV14|-|-|TRBJ1-3
CASSQERVYSGNTIYF
TGTGCCAGCAGCCAAGAGCGGGTTTACTCTGGAAACACCATATATTTT
>TRBV10-1|TRBD2|-|TRBJ2-1
CASSEGGGGPNEQFF
TGCGCCAGCAGTGAGGGAGGCGGGGGGCCGAATGAGCAGTTCTTC
>TRBV18|-|-|TRBJ2-5
CASSPVRAPTTKETQYF
TGTGCCAGCTCACCAGTACGCGCTCCGACTACCAAAGAGACCCAGTACTTC
>TRBV6-1|-|-|TRBJ2-1
CASSEGAPLTGYNEQFF
TGTGCCAGCAGTGAAGGGGCTCCATTGACGGGTTACAATGAGCAGTTCTTC
>TRBV3-1/TRBV3-2|TRBD2|-|TRBJ2-5
CASVGLAGGHETQYF
TGTGCCAGCGTTGGACTAGCGGGGGGGCATGAGACCCAGTACTTC
>TRBV6-1|-|-|TRBJ1-1
CASSEYYGNTEAFF
TGTGCCAGCAGTGAATATTACGGGAACACTGAAGCTTTCTTT
>TRBV5-3|-|-|TRBJ2-3
CARSLVAGHSTDTQYF
TGTGCCAGAAGCTTGGTGGCAGGGCATAGCACAGATACGCAGTATTTT
>TRBV6-1|-|-|TRBJ2-5
CASSELVTQTQYF
TGTGCCAGCAGTGAGCTAGTAACCCAGACCCAGTACTTC
>TRBV7-2|-|-|TRBJ2-4
CASSTRTEEGENIQYF
TGTGCCAGCAGCACCCGGACGGAGGAGGGAGAAAACATTCAGTACTTC
>TRBV24-1|-|few|TRBJ1-5
CATPRDNFSNQPQHF
TGTGCCACCCCCCGGGACAACTTTAGCAATCAGCCCCAGCATTTT
>TRBV19|-|-|TRBJ2-3
CASHSRGGTDTQYF
TGTGCCAGTCACTCAAGAGGGGGCACAGATACGCAGTATTTT
>TRBV10-2|-|-|TRBJ2-5
CASSLTMGVETQYF
TGCGCCAGCAGCCTTACCATGGGTGTCGAGACCCAGTACTTC
>TRBV18|TRBD1|few|TRBJ1-1
CASSPGRGENTEAFF
TGTGCCAGCTCACCGGGCAGGGGGGAAAACACTGAAGCTTTCTTT
>TRBV6-5|-|-|TRBJ1-2
CASRAGSPYGYTF
TGTGCCAGCAGGGCAGGCTCCCCCTATGGCTACACCTTC
>TRBV28|TRBD1|-|TRBJ1-2
CASRGQPGGYTF
TGTGCCAGCAGGGGACAGCCGGGCGGCTACACCTTC
>TRBV9|-|-|TRBJ2-1
CASSVVSTANNEQFF
TGTGCCAGCAGCGTAGTATCTACCGCGAACAATGAGCAGTTCTTC
>TRBV15|-|-|TRBJ1-1
CATSRGTDSSEAFF
TGTGCCACCAGCAGAGGGACCGACTCGAGTGAAGCTTTCTTT
>TRBV5-1|TRBD2|-|TRBJ2-1
CASSAESPSGYNEQFF
TGCGCCAGCAGCGCCGAGTCGCCTAGCGGGTACAATGAGCAGTTCTTC
>TRBV5-1|-|-|TRBJ2-3
CASSLAVGPGTDTQYF
TGCGCCAGCAGCTTGGCCGTCGGGCCAGGCACAGATACGCAGTATTTT
>TRBV27|TRBD1|-|TRBJ2-3
CASSFRGLITDTQYF
TGTGCCAGCAGTTTTAGGGGGCTGATAACAGATACGCAGTATTTT
>TRBV6-1|-|-|TRBJ2-2
CASSELRTGELFF
TGTGCCAGCAGTGAACTGCGGACCGGGGAGCTGTTTTTT
>TRBV24-1|TRBD1|-|TRBJ2-3
CATSAPRQGAFSTDTQYF
TGTGCCACCAGTGCCCCGCGACAGGGGGCTTTTAGCACAGATACGCAGTATTTT
>TRBV30|-|-|TRBJ1-3
CAWIAGAGNTIYF
TGTGCCTGGATCGCAGGGGCTGGAAACACCATATATTTT
>TRBV5-6|-|-|TRBJ1-2
CASSLEGPSYGYTF
TGTGCCAGCAGCTTGGAGGGACCCTCCTATGGCTACACCTTC
>TRBV19|TRBD1|-|TRBJ1-1
CASSRGGTGRTFF
TGTGCCAGTAGTAGGGGGGGGACAGGGAGAACTTTCTTT
>TRBV5-8|TRBD2|-|TRBJ2-1
CASPRGLDRVLAGGNEQFF
TGTGCCAGCCCAAGGGGACTTGACAGGGTGTTAGCGGGGGGCAATGAGCAGTTCTTC
>TRBV21-1|-|-|TRBJ1-5
CAMHGGLEVVSNQPQHF
TGTGCCATGCATGGAGGGCTGGAGGTAGTGAGCAATCAGCCCCAGCATTTT
>TRBV6-2/TRBV6-3|-|-|TRBJ1-2
CASSSNQGTGYTF
TGTGCCAGCAGCTCAAACCAGGGCACTGGCTACACCTTC
>TRBV14|-|-|TRBJ1-6
CASSPGLYNSPLHF
TGTGCCAGCAGCCCTGGTCTATATAATTCACCCCTCCACTTT
>TRBV19|-|-|TRBJ2-3
CASSVAHTDTQYF
TGTGCCAGTAGTGTGGCTCACACAGATACGCAGTATTTT
>TRBV6-4|-|-|TRBJ2-2
CASSLRAGNTGELFF
TGTGCCAGCAGTTTACGGGCGGGGAACACCGGGGAGCTGTTTTTT
>TRBV6-6|TRBD1|-|TRBJ1-5
CASSARLGQPKAVYSNQPQHF
TGTGCCAGCAGCGCCAGATTGGGACAGCCAAAAGCTGTTTATAGCAATCAGCCCCAGCATTTT
>TRBV4-3|-|-|TRBJ1-1
CASRVREMNTEAFF
TGCGCCAGCAGAGTCAGGGAAATGAACACTGAAGCTTTCTTT
>TRBV2|TRBD1|few|TRBJ1-6
CASSPQGTGGRSPLHF
TGTGCCAGCAGTCCTCAGGGGACAGGGGGCAGATCACCCCTCCACTTT
>TRBV25-1|-|-|TRBJ1-3
CASSPSNSGNTIYF
TGTGCCAGCAGTCCCTCTAACTCTGGAAACACCATATATTTT
>TRBV5-1|-|once|TRBJ2-5
CASSFQGQETQYF
TGCGCCAGCAGCTTTCAAGGCCAAGAGACCCAGTACTTC
>TRBV5-6|TRBD1|-|TRBJ1-4
CASSSPRQGATNEKLFF
TGTGCCAGCAGTTCGCCACGGCAGGGGGCGACTAATGAAAAACTGTTTTTT
>TRBV28|-|-|TRBJ2-6
CASSKYRVSGANVLTF
TGTGCCAGCAGTAAATACAGGGTGAGCGGGGCCAACGTCCTGACTTTC
>TRBV19|-|few|TRBJ1-4
CASSVTGTTNEKLFF
TGTGCCAGTAGTGTTACAGGGACAACTAATGAAAAACTGTTTTTT
>TRBV24-1|-|-|TRBJ2-1
CATSDSGRPYNEQFF
TGTGCCACCAGTGATTCAGGGCGCCCCTACAATGAGCAGTTCTTC
>TRBV6-5|TRBD1|few|TRBJ2-3
CASSRDRGADTQYF
TGTGCCAGCAGCCGGGACAGGGGAGCCGATACGCAGTATTTT
>TRBV19|-|-|TRBJ1-5
CASNDRKRQPQHF
TGTGCCAGTAATGACAGAAAAAGACAGCCCCAGCATTTT
>TRBV7-8|TRBD1|-|TRBJ2-1
CASSLLRGSYEQFF
TGTGCCAGCAGCTTACTCAGGGGGTCATATGAGCAGTTCTTC
>TRBV21-1|-|once|TRBJ2-5
CASSKGRWGQETQYF
TGTGCCAGCAGCAAAGGGCGGTGGGGCCAAGAGACCCAGTACTTC
>TRBV6-5|TRBD1|-|TRBJ1-2
CASSPWDRVYGYTF
TGTGCCAGCAGCCCCTGGGACAGGGTCTATGGCTACACCTTC
>TRBV2|-|-|TRBJ2-2
CASTTDLSNTGELFF
TGTGCCAGTACAACAGACCTCTCGAACACCGGGGAGCTGTTTTTT
>TRBV18|TRBD1|-|TRBJ1-2
CASSPTGTGHNYGYTF
TGTGCCAGCTCACCAACTGGGACAGGGCATAACTATGGCTACACCTTC
>TRBV28|-|-|TRBJ1-1
CASSLMDTEAFF
TGTGCCAGCAGTTTAATGGACACTGAAGCTTTCTTT
>TRBV19|-|-|TRBJ2-3
CASSIGTGSTDTQYF
TGTGCCAGTAGTATAGGTACGGGCAGCACAGATACGCAGTATTTT
>TRBV3-1/TRBV3-2|TRBD2|-|TRBJ2-5
CASSSLAGWGETQYF
TGTGCCAGCAGCAGCCTAGCGGGCTGGGGGGAGACCCAGTACTTC
>TRBV5-5|-|once|TRBJ2-1
CASSLRSGGDEQFF
TGTGCCAGCAGCTTGAGATCTGGTGGGGATGAGCAGTTCTTC
>TRBV7-2|-|once|TRBJ1-6
CASSLVGSSYNSPLHF
TGTGCCAGCAGCTTAGTCGGGAGCTCCTATAATTCACCCCTCCACTTT
>TRBV5-5|-|-|TRBJ2-2
CASSSINTGELFF
TGTGCCAGCAGCTCTATAAATACCGGGGAGCTGTTTTTT
>TRBV28|-|-|TRBJ2-1
CASSFNRAYNEQFF
TGTGCCAGCAGTTTTAACAGGGCCTACAATGAGCAGTTCTTC
>TRBV19|TRBD1|-|TRBJ1-5
CASRAGTGRNQPQHF
TGTGCCAGTAGGGCCGGGACAGGGCGCAATCAGCCCCAGCATTTT
>TRBV19|-|once|TRBJ1-5
CASSMVKGNNQPQHF
TGTGCCAGTAGTATGGTGAAGGGTAACAATCAGCCCCAGCATTTT